This TCR beta chain was captured by sequencing in a study of T cell repertoires in cytomegalovirus infection. Study overall: Matching HLA type and CMV infection were both indicated by public TCR beta signatures.

Study results and caveats: In two of eight donors, the top clonotype was HLA-C-restricted CMV-specific. The cumulative frequency of public TCR beta families distinguished individuals who carried CMV together with the relevant HLA.

This clonotype was seen repeatedly, ten times or more. The antigen is not known. In germline, CDR1 is SGHTA, CDR2 FQGTGA. The CDR3 totals 17 residues. Trimming removed 1 base from V and 0 bases from J; junction bases left unmatched: 6. TCRdb independently ran MiXCR on the reads; one entry per CDR3 protein. The data contain 200,000 to 300,000 distinct CDR3 sequences, approximately 14% of them singletons. The J gene is TRBJ2-3, the V gene TRBV7-3; 8 nucleotides line up with TRBD1. Sequenced material: PBMCs. The sequence derives from a human donor in good health (CMV status not recorded). Some clones in this sample may be carry-over from other donors' samples. The CDR3 protein is CASSLRGQGASTDTQYF. The CDR3 coding sequence is TGTGCCAGCAGCTTAAGAGGGCAGGGGGCTAGCACAGATACGCAGTATTTT.